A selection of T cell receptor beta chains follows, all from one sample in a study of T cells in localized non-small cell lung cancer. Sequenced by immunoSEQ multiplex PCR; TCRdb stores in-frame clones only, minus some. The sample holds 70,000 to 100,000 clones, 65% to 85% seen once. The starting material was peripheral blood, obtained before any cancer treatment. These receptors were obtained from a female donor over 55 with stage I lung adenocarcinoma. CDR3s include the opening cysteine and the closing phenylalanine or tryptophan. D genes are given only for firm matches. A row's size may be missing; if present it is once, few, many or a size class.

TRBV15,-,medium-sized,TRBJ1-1,CATSRATGAKLDEAFF,TGTGCCACCAGCAGAGCTACGGGCGCAAAATTAGACGAAGCTTTCTTT
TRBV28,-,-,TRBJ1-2,CASIQRTNRQYGYTF,TGTGCCAGCATCCAAAGAACGAACCGGCAGTATGGCTACACCTTC
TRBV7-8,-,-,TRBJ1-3,CASSLKVVGSGNTIYF,TGTGCCAGCAGCTTAAAGGTCGTAGGCAGTGGAAACACCATATATTTT
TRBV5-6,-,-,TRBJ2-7,CASSLLRDTVQYF,TGTGCCAGCAGCTTGTTACGGGACACCGTGCAGTACTTC
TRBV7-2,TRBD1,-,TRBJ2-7,CASSLGQGANLYEQYF,TGTGCCAGCAGTTTGGGACAGGGGGCGAACCTCTACGAGCAGTACTTC
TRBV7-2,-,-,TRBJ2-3,CASSRRYKTDTQYF,TGTGCCAGCAGCCGACGTTATAAGACAGATACGCAGTATTTT
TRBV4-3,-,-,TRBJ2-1,CASSQSALRSSYNEQFF,TGCGCCAGCAGCCAATCTGCTTTGCGGAGCTCCTACAATGAGCAGTTCTTC
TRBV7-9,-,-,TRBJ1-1,CASSLVGPGAEAFF,TGTGCCAGCAGCTTAGTCGGCCCAGGAGCTGAAGCTTTCTTT
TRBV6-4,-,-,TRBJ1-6,CASSDSVGENSPLHF,TGTGCCAGCAGTGACTCAGTTGGGGAGAATTCACCCCTCCACTTT
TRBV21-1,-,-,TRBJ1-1,CASRYRVGTEAFF,TGTGCCAGCAGGTACAGGGTTGGCACTGAAGCTTTCTTT
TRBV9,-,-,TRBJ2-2,CASSVDGATNTGELFF,TGTGCCAGCAGCGTAGACGGGGCCACGAACACCGGGGAGCTGTTTTTT
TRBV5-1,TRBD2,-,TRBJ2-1,CASSSLAVAGDNEQFF,TGCGCCAGCAGCTCCCTAGCGGTCGCTGGAGACAATGAGCAGTTCTTC
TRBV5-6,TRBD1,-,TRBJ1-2,CASSQDRRNYGYTF,TGTGCCAGCAGTCAGGACAGGCGCAACTATGGCTACACCTTC
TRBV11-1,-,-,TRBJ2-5,CASSYYSDQETQYF,TGTGCCAGCAGCTATTACTCCGACCAAGAGACCCAGTACTTC
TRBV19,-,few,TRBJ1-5,CASRYRENNQPQHF,TGTGCCAGTAGGTACAGGGAAAACAATCAGCCCCAGCATTTT
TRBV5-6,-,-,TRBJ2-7,CASSMAGALGEQYF,TGTGCCAGCAGCATGGCAGGGGCGCTGGGGGAGCAGTACTTC
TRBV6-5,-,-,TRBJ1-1,CASTSTSSAPAFF,TGTGCCAGCACTTCGACGTCCTCCGCGCCAGCTTTCTTT
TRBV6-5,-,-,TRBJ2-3,CASRQGGNTQYF,TGTGCCAGCAGGCAGGGGGGAAATACGCAGTATTTT
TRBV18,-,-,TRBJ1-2,CASSPQPRTYGYTF,TGTGCCAGCTCACCACAACCTAGAACCTATGGCTACACCTTC
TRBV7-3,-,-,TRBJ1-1,CASSRMGVGTEAFF,TGTGCCAGCAGCCGTATGGGGGTGGGGACTGAAGCTTTCTTT
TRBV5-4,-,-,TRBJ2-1,CASSSLPENEQFF,TGTGCCAGCAGCTCCCTTCCGGAGAATGAGCAGTTCTTC
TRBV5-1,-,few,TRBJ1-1,CASSLAAGRSTEAFF,TGCGCCAGCAGCTTGGCCGCGGGAAGAAGCACTGAAGCTTTCTTT
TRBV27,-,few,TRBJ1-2,CASSSESDSLGYTF,TGTGCCAGCAGCTCGGAGTCCGACAGCCTGGGCTACACCTTC
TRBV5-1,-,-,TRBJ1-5,CASSLRGGQNQPQHF,TGCGCCAGCAGTTTAAGGGGAGGTCAGAATCAGCCCCAGCATTTT
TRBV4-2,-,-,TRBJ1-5,CASSQDTTGTHQPQHF,TGTGCCAGCAGCCAAGATACAACAGGGACCCATCAGCCCCAGCATTTT
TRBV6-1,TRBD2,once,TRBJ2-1,CASSVAVAGGFEQFF,TGTGCCAGCAGTGTGGCGGTAGCGGGAGGGTTTGAGCAGTTCTTC
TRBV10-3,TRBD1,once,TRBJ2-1,CAIQRGQGADEQFF,TGTGCCATCCAGAGGGGACAGGGGGCGGATGAGCAGTTCTTC
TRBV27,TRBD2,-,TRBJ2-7,CASSLEAAGGQEQYF,TGTGCCAGCAGTTTGGAGGCAGCGGGGGGCCAGGAGCAGTACTTC
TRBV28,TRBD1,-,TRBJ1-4,CASIGGRATNEKLFF,TGTGCCAGCATAGGGGGCCGTGCAACTAATGAAAAACTGTTTTTT
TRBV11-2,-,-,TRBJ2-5,CASSLGTGYQETQYF,TGTGCCAGCAGCCTCGGGACGGGGTACCAAGAGACCCAGTACTTC
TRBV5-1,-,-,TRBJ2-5,CASSSQGTPGVTQYF,TGCGCCAGCAGCTCCCAAGGGACACCGGGGGTGACCCAGTACTTC
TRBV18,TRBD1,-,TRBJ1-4,CASSQTQGEKLFF,TGTGCCAGCTCGCAGACACAGGGGGAAAAACTGTTTTTT
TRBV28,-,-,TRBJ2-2,CASRPGFSPGELFF,TGTGCCAGCAGACCGGGCTTTAGCCCCGGGGAGCTGTTTTTT
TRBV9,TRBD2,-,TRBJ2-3,CASSVGAGGHLAQYF,TGTGCCAGCAGCGTAGGAGCGGGAGGGCATTTAGCGCAGTATTTT
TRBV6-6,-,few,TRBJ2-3,CASSVEQGADTQYF,TGTGCCAGCAGTGTAGAACAGGGAGCAGATACGCAGTATTTT
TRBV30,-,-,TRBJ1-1,CAWTVGVEAFF,TGTGCCTGGACCGTCGGTGTAGAAGCTTTCTTT
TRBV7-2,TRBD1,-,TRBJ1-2,CASSPTGQFYGYTF,TGTGCCAGCAGCCCAACGGGACAGTTCTATGGCTACACCTTC
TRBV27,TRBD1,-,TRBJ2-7,CASSFRGPYEQYF,TGTGCCAGCAGTTTCAGGGGGCCCTACGAGCAGTACTTC
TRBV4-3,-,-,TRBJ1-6,CASSQDPRPTLHF,TGCGCCAGCAGCCAAGATCCCCGTCCGACCCTCCACTTT
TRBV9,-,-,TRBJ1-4,CASSVGAENEKLFF,TGTGCCAGCAGCGTGGGGGCCGAGAATGAAAAACTGTTTTTT
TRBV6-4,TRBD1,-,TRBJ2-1,CATARQGASINEQFF,TGTGCCACAGCCCGACAGGGGGCCTCAATAAATGAGCAGTTCTTC
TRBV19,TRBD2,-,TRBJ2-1,CASKAGGPVNEQFF,TGTGCCAGTAAGGCGGGAGGGCCGGTCAATGAGCAGTTCTTC
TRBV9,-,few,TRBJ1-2,CASSVGETRHGYTF,TGTGCCAGCAGCGTAGGGGAGACGAGGCATGGCTACACCTTC
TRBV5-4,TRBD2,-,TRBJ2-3,CASSSRLAGSTDTQYF,TGTGCCAGCAGCTCCCGACTAGCGGGGTCCACAGATACGCAGTATTTT
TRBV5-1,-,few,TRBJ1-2,CASSLAGTRVDYGYTF,TGCGCCAGCAGCTTGGCGGGGACGAGGGTGGACTATGGCTACACCTTC
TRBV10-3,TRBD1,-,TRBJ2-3,CAISTGAGTDTQYF,TGTGCCATCAGTACAGGGGCAGGCACAGATACGCAGTATTTT
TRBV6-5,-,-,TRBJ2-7,CASSPRVVYEQYF,TGTGCCAGCAGCCCCAGGGTTGTCTACGAGCAGTACTTC
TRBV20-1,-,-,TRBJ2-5,CSAREMETQYF,TGCAGTGCTAGAGAAATGGAGACCCAGTACTTC
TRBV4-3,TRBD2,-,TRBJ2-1,CASSQSRGLALLASYNEQFF,TGCGCCAGCAGCCAGTCCCGGGGACTAGCCCTCCTCGCCTCCTACAATGAGCAGTTCTTC
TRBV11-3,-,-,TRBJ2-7,CASSLDRVGEQYF,TGTGCCAGCAGCCTGGACCGCGTAGGCGAGCAGTACTTC
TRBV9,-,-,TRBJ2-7,CASSVGDVIYEQYF,TGTGCCAGCAGCGTAGGGGACGTAATCTACGAGCAGTACTTC
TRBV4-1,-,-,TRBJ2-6,CASSPNPQGDFAGANVLTF,TGCGCCAGCAGCCCCAACCCACAGGGTGACTTTGCTGGGGCCAACGTCCTGACTTTC
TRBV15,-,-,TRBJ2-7,CATSSRDVGYEQYF,TGTGCCACCAGCAGCAGAGACGTCGGCTACGAGCAGTACTTC
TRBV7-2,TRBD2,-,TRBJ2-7,CASSSRGRSREQYF,TGTGCCAGCAGCTCTCGCGGGAGATCTCGCGAGCAGTACTTC
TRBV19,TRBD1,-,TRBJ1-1,CASSIGTGGPTEAFF,TGTGCCAGTAGTATTGGGACAGGGGGACCTACTGAAGCTTTCTTT
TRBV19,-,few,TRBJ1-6,CASSIPRASSYNSPLHF,TGTGCCAGTAGTATCCCCAGGGCCAGCTCCTATAATTCACCCCTCCACTTT
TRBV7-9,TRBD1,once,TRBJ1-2,CASSLRGGSGGYTF,TGTGCCAGCAGCTTAAGAGGGGGCTCGGGTGGCTACACCTTC
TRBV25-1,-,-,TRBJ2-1,CASSVQVHEQFF,TGTGCCAGCAGTGTACAGGTCCATGAGCAGTTCTTC
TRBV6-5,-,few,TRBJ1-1,CAIRGQGAGNTEAFF,TGTGCCATCCGAGGGCAGGGAGCCGGGAACACTGAAGCTTTCTTT